The 30 T cell receptor beta chains presented below share a single source sample, sequenced in a study of shared clonotypes between healthy human individuals. Measured with immunoSEQ multiplex PCR; TCRdb has only the in-frame clones, and not every one. The sample lists a few hundred thousand clones, roughly 91% occurring once. The specimen was memory CD8+ T cells sorted from blood. Subset of the sample: CD45RO+ cells pooled with CCR7-negative TemRA cells. Receptors were obtained from a man aged 18-30 years in good health.

The table lists this clone with a few counts. V and J are TRBV19 and TRBJ2-2, with D unclear. Germline V gives CDR1 LNHDA, CDR2 SQIVND (reference sequence). This CDR3 has 13 residues. Trimming pared 3 bases from V and 10 bases from J, leaving 12 bases between. The DNA of the CDR3 is TGTGCCAGTAGTATCGACGGCGAGGAGGAGCTGTTTTTT. Its protein product is CASSIDGEEELFF.

This sequence joins TRBV2 and TRBJ1-5, with D unresolved. Germline V gene lookup returns CDR1 SNHLY and CDR2 FYNNEI. Trimming removed 4 bases from V and 7 bases from J, with 11 bases in between. CDR3 length: 13 amino acids. As DNA, the CDR3 is TGTGCCAGCAGTGTTGGCCGTCAGCAGCCCCAGCATTTT. Translated, it gives CASSVGRQQPQHF.

CDR3 sequence: CASSLGPGQGHRETQYF. DNA for the CDR3: TGTGCCAGCAGTTTGGGCCCGGGACAGGGTCACCGGGAGACCCAGTACTTC. The chain has TRBV28 and TRBJ2-5; 9 nucleotides align to TRBD1. Germline-derived CDR1 and CDR2 are MDHEN and SYDVKM. The CDR3 runs 17 residues. V dropped 3 bases and J dropped 5; count of bases not matched to a gene: 13.

This clone occurred once. J is TRBJ2-7 and V is TRBV2, with a tentative D call TRBD1 (5 bases). The CDR3 consists of 14 residues. Germline loops: CDR1 SNHLY, CDR2 FYNNEI. Trimming pared 6 bases from V and 0 bases from J, leaving 12 bases between. Here the CDR3 reads CASSAQVSSYEQYF. The CDR3 DNA reads TGTGCCAGCAGCGCACAGGTCAGCTCCTACGAGCAGTACTTC.

The chain combines TRBV18 with TRBJ1-2; D not resolved. The CDR3 totals 12 residues. In germline, CDR1 is KGHSH, CDR2 LQKENI. V lost 0 bases and J 8 bases, leaving 7 bases between the germline ends. This CDR3 is CASSPPYGGYTF. The CDR3 DNA sequence: TGTGCCAGCTCACCACCGTACGGCGGCTACACCTTC.

This chain joins TRBV10-3 and TRBJ2-7, with 7 bases fitting TRBD2. J lost 0 bases, V lost 8 bases, and 1 base had no gene match. Germline V gene lookup returns CDR1 ENHRY and CDR2 SYGVKD. The CDR3 runs to 12 residues. Written as DNA, the CDR3 is TGTGCCATCGCGGGAGTCTCCTACGAGCAGTACTTC. Translation gives CAIAGVSYEQYF.

The rearrangement joins TRBV14 to TRBJ1-2; a possible D gene is TRBD1 (5 bases). Per germline, CDR1 SGHDN and CDR2 FVKESK. The CDR3 is 14 residues long. Trimming left V 3 bases short and J 6 bases short, with 14 bases between. CDR3 sequence reads: CASSQSDSGDGYTF. DNA for the CDR3: TGTGCCAGCAGCCAGTCCGACAGCGGGGATGGCTACACCTTC.

The J gene is TRBJ2-1, the V gene TRBV18; the D gene is possibly TRBD1 (5 bases). In germline, CDR1 is KGHSH, CDR2 LQKENI. The CDR3 sequence is 16 residues long. The ends were cut back, 4 bases at V and 9 bases at J, with 22 bases in the middle. CDR3 DNA sequence: TGTGCCAGCTCACACGATACAGGCTTAACGACGGGTGAGCAGTTCTTC. Translating it yields CASSHDTGLTTGEQFF.

CDR3 protein: CASSFSRVGANQPQHF. The CDR3 DNA is TGTGCCAGCAGCTTTTCCCGGGTGGGAGCTAATCAGCCCCAGCATTTT. The V and J genes are TRBV5-8 and TRBJ1-5; no reliable D call. V was cut by 2 bases and J by 4 bases, with 16 bases left in between. The CDR3 has 16 amino acids. Germline CDR1 and CDR2: SGHTS and YDEGEE.

The chain is built from TRBV28 and TRBJ1-1; D ambiguous. The CDR3 spans 12 residues. The germline CDR1 and CDR2 sequences are MDHEN and SYDVKM. V dropped 6 bases and J dropped 1 base, with 6 bases sitting between them. CDR3 region: CASRDGNTEAFF. Here the CDR3 DNA reads TGTGCCAGCAGAGACGGGAACACTGAAGCTTTCTTT.

The chain links TRBV7-9 to TRBJ1-2, with 9 bases aligning to TRBD1. The germline V gene has CDR1 SEHNR and CDR2 FQNEAQ (reference sequence). V dropped 5 bases and J dropped 4; count of bases not matched to a gene: 8. The CDR3 is 15 residues long. The CDR3 coding sequence is TGTGCCAGCAGCGATGACAGGGGGAGAGGCTATGGCTACACCTTC. This sequence encodes CASSDDRGRGYGYTF.

The CDR3 DNA is TGTGCCAGCAGCTTTGGCGGGGGGCCATACGAGCAGTACTTC. Its protein product is CASSFGGGPYEQYF. The rearrangement links TRBV11-2 to TRBJ2-7; 8 bases fit TRBD2. The germline CDR1 and CDR2 sequences are SGHAT and FQNNGV. The CDR3 totals 14 residues. V gave up 3 bases and J gave up 4 bases; unmatched junction bases: 5.

The V gene is TRBV5-6, the J gene TRBJ2-1, with D hard to call. CDR1 SGHDT and CDR2 YYEEEE come from the germline V gene. Trimming cost V 4 bases and J 4 bases, with 6 bases left between them. This CDR3 has 12 residues. The CDR3 here is CASSPQYNEQFF. The CDR3 region has the DNA TGTGCCAGCAGCCCTCAATACAATGAGCAGTTCTTC. Looking up the rest from reference TRBV5-6 and TRBJ2-1 gives the full variable domain: DAGVTQSPTHLIKTRGQQVTLRCSPKSGHDTVSWYQQALGQGPQFIFQYYEEEERQRGNFPDRFSGHQFPNYSSELNVNALLLGDSALYLCASSPQYNEQFFGPGTRLTVL.

As DNA, the CDR3 is TGTGCCATCAGTGACCATAGCGGGAGGTTGTCCTACGAGCAGTACTTC. Residues: CAISDHSGRLSYEQYF. The chain carries TRBV10-3 and TRBJ2-7; 10 bases line up with TRBD2. V trimming: 3 bases; J trimming: 1 base; junction bases outside the gene matches: 6. The CDR3 is made up of 16 amino acids. Per the germline V gene, CDR1 is ENHRY and CDR2 is SYGVKD.

The chain has TRBV5-1 and TRBJ1-1; 12 positions match TRBD1. The CDR3 extends over 15 amino acids. Unmatched junction bases numbered 5, after V lost 3 bases and J lost 5 bases. CDR1 SGHRS and CDR2 YFSETQ come from the germline V gene. DNA for the CDR3: TGCGCCAGCAGCTGGGACAGGGGGCCGGGAACTGAAGCTTTCTTT. Its translation is CASSWDRGPGTEAFF.

The genes are TRBV10-1 and TRBJ2-1; tentatively, D is TRBD2 (6 bases). The germline gives CDR1 WNHNN, CDR2 SYGVQD (reference sequence). V lost 3 bases and J 6 bases, leaving 18 bases between the germline ends. The CDR3 is 16 residues long. The CDR3 reads CASSDSAGPQINEQFF. The CDR3 region has the DNA TGCGCCAGCAGTGACTCCGCGGGGCCTCAAATCAATGAGCAGTTCTTC.

About this clone: The sample contains more than one DNA sequence encoding this CDR3. The chain is built from TRBV27 and TRBJ1-2; D remains unclear. Germline CDR1 and CDR2: MNHEY and SMNVEV (reference sequence). The CDR3 runs to 13 residues. V gave up 0 bases and J gave up 9 bases, with 11 bases separating them. This CDR3 is CASSLSPGGSYTF. CDR3 nucleotides: TGTGCCAGCAGTTTATCCCCAGGCGGGAGCTACACCTTC.

The J gene is TRBJ2-3, the V gene TRBV6-4; 8 positions match TRBD1. The CDR3 contains 14 residues. CDR1 and CDR2 from the germline V gene are MRHNA and SNTAGT. V lost 3 bases, J lost 6 bases, and 5 bases stayed unmatched. CDR3 loop: CASSEDRGADTQYF. The DNA of the CDR3 is TGTGCCAGCAGTGAAGACAGGGGAGCGGATACGCAGTATTTT.

This sequence joins TRBV7-9 and TRBJ2-7; maybe TRBD2 (5 bases). The germline V gene has CDR1 SEHNR and CDR2 FQNEAQ (reference sequence). The CDR3 loop spans 12 amino acids. V lost 11 bases and J lost 2, with 13 bases in between. The CDR3 spells CAVASWAYEQYF. DNA for the CDR3: TGTGCCGTGGCTAGCTGGGCCTACGAGCAGTACTTC.

The chain carries TRBV28 and TRBJ2-2, with D unresolved. With 4 bases removed from V and 3 bases from J, the gap between germline ends came to 12 bases. CDR1 is MDHEN, CDR2 SYDVKM, per germline. The CDR3 has 15 amino acids. The CDR3 nucleotides read TGTGCCAGCAGTTCCCTTGCAGAATACACCGGGGAGCTGTTTTTT. It is translated as CASSSLAEYTGELFF.

The V and J genes are TRBV6-9 and TRBJ1-6; TRBD1 matches at 7 bases. This CDR3 contains 17 residues. CDR1 is MNHGY, CDR2 SVAAGI, per germline. The V and J ends lost 0 bases and 3 bases, in that order; junction bases with no gene match: 5. CDR3 region: CASSYSLDRVYNSPLHF. The CDR3 DNA reads TGTGCCAGCAGTTATTCCCTCGACAGGGTCTATAATTCACCCCTCCACTTT.

This chain connects TRBV20-1 to TRBJ2-7; maybe TRBD2 (5 bases). CDR1 is DFQATT and CDR2 is SNEGSKA in the germline V gene (reference sequence). The V end was cut by 7 bases, the J end by 0 bases, with 7 bases between. The length of the CDR3 is 11 residues. The CDR3 DNA reads TGCAGTGTAAGCGGCTCCTACGAGCAGTACTTC. Its translation is CSVSGSYEQYF.

The chain carries TRBV5-1 and TRBJ1-2; 7 positions agree with TRBD1. After removal of 4 bases from V and 3 bases from J, the junction contained 9 bases not matched to a gene. The germline V gene has CDR1 SGHRS and CDR2 YFSETQ. The CDR3 covers 15 residues. CDR3 protein: CASSLGNTGDYGYTF. In DNA, the CDR3 is TGCGCCAGCAGCCTAGGTAATACAGGGGACTATGGCTACACCTTC.

Concerning this clone: This clone may be a read error of a much larger clone one base away. V gene TRBV5-1 combines with J gene TRBJ2-3; 10 bases match TRBD2. The CDR3 is made up of 17 amino acids. The J segment lost 1 base and the V segment lost 0 bases, leaving 5 bases of the junction unmatched. Germline values: CDR1 SGHRS, CDR2 YFSETQ. The CDR3: CASSLESSGGGTDTQYF. CDR3 in DNA: TGCGCCAGCAGCTTGGAGAGCAGCGGGGGGGGCACAGATACGCAGTATTTT.

This rearrangement joins TRBV6-5 to TRBJ2-2, with D uncertain. The germline V gene encodes CDR1 MNHEY and CDR2 SVGAGI. The V end was cut by 3 bases, the J end by 6 bases, with 11 bases between. The length of the CDR3 is 14 residues. CDR3: CASSYSTVAGELFF. For the CDR3, the DNA is TGTGCCAGCAGTTATTCCACCGTTGCCGGGGAGCTGTTTTTT.

The chain links TRBV5-1 to TRBJ1-1; D may be TRBD1 (6 bases). The length of the CDR3 is 12 residues. In germline, CDR1 is SGHRS, CDR2 YFSETQ. V was shortened by 5 bases and J by 6 bases, with 11 bases between the two germline ends. CDR3: CASRIGGSEAFF. CDR3 bases: TGCGCCAGCAGAATAGGGGGTTCTGAAGCTTTCTTT.

This clone was recorded once. The sample has other DNA sequences that encode this CDR3 too. The gene calls are TRBV5-1 and TRBJ1-1; 7 bases map to TRBD1. The germline gives CDR1 SGHRS, CDR2 YFSETQ. This CDR3 region has 15 residues. With 0 bases clipped from V and 2 bases from J, the junction kept 4 bases outside the gene matches. For the CDR3, the DNA is TGCGCCAGCAGCTTGGGACAGGGAGTTAACACTGAAGCTTTCTTT. The encoded protein is CASSLGQGVNTEAFF. The whole variable domain, remainder taken from reference TRBV5-1 and TRBJ1-1, is KAGVTQTPRYLIKTRGQQVTLSCSPISGHRSVSWYQQTPGQGLQFLFEYFSETQRNKGNFPGRFSGRQFSNSRSEMNVSTLELGDSALYLCASSLGQGVNTEAFFGQGTRLTVV.

This chain uses TRBV7-3 with TRBJ2-3, with 10 bases that match TRBD2. Germline trimming cut 3 bases from V and 5 bases from J; bases unmatched to any gene: 8. This CDR3 comprises 16 residues. Germline V gene data show CDR1 as SGHTA and CDR2 as FQGTGA. In nucleotides, the CDR3 is TGTGCCAGCAGCTTTGGGACTAGCGAGTTAGAAGATACGCAGTATTTT. Translation gives CASSFGTSELEDTQYF. Combining the CDR3 with reference TRBV7-3 and TRBJ2-3 gives the whole variable domain GAGVSQTPSNKVTEKGKYVELRCDPISGHTALYWYRQSLGQGPEFLIYFQGTGAADDSGLPNDRFFAVRPEGSVSTLKIQRTERGDSAVYLCASSFGTSELEDTQYFGPGTRLTVL.

The chain couples TRBV4-1 to TRBJ2-7; possible D gene TRBD1, 5 bases. Trimming took 0 bases from V and 4 from J, leaving 13 bases between them. Germline CDR1 and CDR2: MGHRA and YSYEKL. The CDR3 covers 15 residues. The CDR3 sequence is CASSQEGASPYEQYF. The CDR3, as DNA: TGCGCCAGCAGCCAAGAAGGGGCCAGTCCTTACGAGCAGTACTTC.

The chain uses TRBV10-3 and TRBJ2-7; TRBD1 matches 9 bases. Germline loops: CDR1 ENHRY, CDR2 SYGVKD. V was pared by 3 bases and J by 6 bases, with 3 bases of the junction left unmatched. This CDR3 region has 13 residues. The CDR3 DNA reads TGTGCCATCAGTGAAGGGACAGGGAGCGAGCAGTACTTC. Its translation: CAISEGTGSEQYF.